This T cell receptor gamma chain was obtained from a study of γδ T cells in repeated Plasmodium falciparum infection. In the study overall: Four controlled malaria infections with P. falciparum NF54 spanned around 91 weeks. General study points: Over time and infection, Vgamma9/Vdelta2+ repertoires remained highly stable and polyclonal.

TCRdb reanalysed the multiplex PCR reads with CATT. The data contain about 26,000 gamma-chain clones, about 3% of them singletons. The CDR3 extends over 15 amino acids. Germline values: CDR1 VTNTFY, CDR2 YDVSTARD (reference sequence). The V segment lost 0 bases and the J segment 2 bases; nucleotides outside the gene matches: 7. Ten or more counts support this clone. As yet, its antigen is unknown. Gammadelta T cells were flow-sorted from PBMC into Vgamma9/Vdelta2+ and Vdelta2-negative populations for bulk analysis. The material sequenced was gamma-delta T cells from blood. This sequence was found in a pool of human donors (malaria-infected and uninfected, not separated). V is TRGV3 and J is TRGJ1 or TRGJ2. The CDR3 coding sequence is TGTGCCACCTGGGACAGGCTTTGGCATTATTATAAGAAACTCTTT. Translation: CATWDRLWHYYKKLF.